The rows below give T cell receptor beta chains drawn from one sample of a study of CD8 T cells in ankylosing spondylitis. MiXCR, applied by TCRdb to the 5' RACE reads, yields one record per CDR3 protein. This sample has about 140,000 distinct CDR3 sequences, with around 6.6% found just once. Specimen: blood, either unsorted or a sorted T cell fraction (not recorded which). The receptors come from a female donor with ankylosing spondylitis or in good health (not recorded which). Each CDR3 is given without its conserved first and last residue. Fields, in order: V gene, D gene, J gene, CDR3 protein. A D gene is named only where the DNA matches it firmly.

V: TRBV11-2
D: -
J: TRBJ2-2
CDR3: ASSLYPGELF

V: TRBV12-3/TRBV12-4
D: -
J: TRBJ2-5
CDR3: ASARGMQETQY

V: TRBV6-5
D: -
J: TRBJ2-2
CDR3: ASSYWGPNRVDTGELF

V: TRBV7-9
D: TRBD1
J: TRBJ2-2
CDR3: ASSLSGTGATGELF

V: TRBV12-3/TRBV12-4
D: TRBD1
J: TRBJ1-2
CDR3: ASSDKQGAQDYGYT

V: TRBV6-1
D: TRBD2
J: TRBJ2-7
CDR3: ASRGLADTYEQY

V: TRBV19
D: TRBD1
J: TRBJ1-1
CDR3: ASKLTGGPEAF

V: TRBV5-1
D: -
J: TRBJ1-4
CDR3: ASSYQDANEKLF

V: TRBV6-2/TRBV6-3
D: -
J: TRBJ2-3
CDR3: ANRTDTQY

V: TRBV20-1
D: -
J: TRBJ2-7
CDR3: SARDSRGYEQY

V: TRBV12-3/TRBV12-4
D: -
J: TRBJ2-7
CDR3: ASSYRRTSEQY

V: TRBV5-1
D: -
J: TRBJ1-1
CDR3: ASSLDSVNTEAF

V: TRBV29-1
D: -
J: TRBJ1-4
CDR3: SVPGAGSNEKLF

V: TRBV12-3/TRBV12-4
D: -
J: TRBJ1-4
CDR3: ASRGGNEKLF

V: TRBV12-3/TRBV12-4
D: -
J: TRBJ1-1
CDR3: ASSYAGWDTEAF

V: TRBV29-1
D: -
J: TRBJ1-4
CDR3: SVRDPGREKLF

V: TRBV11-2
D: -
J: TRBJ2-2
CDR3: ASRQGFSSLNTGELF

V: TRBV18
D: -
J: TRBJ1-1
CDR3: ASSPPGENTEAF

V: TRBV5-1
D: -
J: TRBJ1-1
CDR3: ASSFGTVNTEAF

V: TRBV20-1
D: -
J: TRBJ1-6
CDR3: SAEDPSSYNSPLH

V: TRBV5-6
D: -
J: TRBJ2-7
CDR3: ASKFRGVHEQY

V: TRBV5-4
D: TRBD1
J: TRBJ2-7
CDR3: ASSLPGQGTYEQY

V: TRBV5-5
D: -
J: TRBJ1-6
CDR3: ASSGNRAPGDSLH

V: TRBV20-1
D: TRBD1
J: TRBJ1-5
CDR3: SAIATGGFIGNQPQH

V: TRBV6-1
D: -
J: TRBJ1-1
CDR3: ATTPGRVDTEAF

V: TRBV18
D: -
J: TRBJ2-1
CDR3: ASSPPSIDEQF

V: TRBV7-2
D: -
J: TRBJ2-3
CDR3: ASSPQVGLTDTQY

V: TRBV7-2
D: -
J: TRBJ2-1
CDR3: ASSLARGWGDEQF

V: TRBV3-1
D: -
J: TRBJ2-2
CDR3: ASSQGWSRKWPGELF

V: TRBV9
D: -
J: TRBJ1-1
CDR3: ASSARGYTEAF

V: TRBV7-9
D: -
J: TRBJ2-3
CDR3: ASSLDGTDTQY

V: TRBV11-2
D: -
J: TRBJ2-3
CDR3: ASSPYGTDTQY

V: TRBV20-1
D: -
J: TRBJ2-3
CDR3: SASTDTQY

V: TRBV29-1
D: -
J: TRBJ2-7
CDR3: SGGETYEQY

V: TRBV27
D: -
J: TRBJ1-5
CDR3: ASSFYPTQPQH

V: TRBV27
D: TRBD1
J: TRBJ2-7
CDR3: ASSPVNRGTYEQY

V: TRBV20-1
D: TRBD1
J: TRBJ1-2
CDR3: SARGPPGQGPSYGYT

V: TRBV12-3/TRBV12-4
D: -
J: TRBJ2-3
CDR3: ASSLGGLGGDTQY

V: TRBV7-8
D: -
J: TRBJ2-1
CDR3: ASSLAGPKF

V: TRBV7-8
D: TRBD1
J: TRBJ2-2
CDR3: ASSSGTGVTGELF

V: TRBV15
D: -
J: TRBJ2-7
CDR3: ATSISRTGAYEQY

V: TRBV14
D: -
J: TRBJ2-1
CDR3: ASSQGLGDEQF

V: TRBV2
D: -
J: TRBJ1-6
CDR3: ASSDFSYNSPLH

V: TRBV12-3/TRBV12-4
D: -
J: TRBJ1-6
CDR3: ASSFAGLDSPLH

V: TRBV5-1
D: -
J: TRBJ1-2
CDR3: ASSLDGTPKISYT

V: TRBV29-1
D: -
J: TRBJ1-1
CDR3: SATIPGRRNTEAF

V: TRBV20-1
D: -
J: TRBJ2-3
CDR3: SAGASRGTDTQY

V: TRBV28
D: -
J: TRBJ1-5
CDR3: ASITGTGNQPQH